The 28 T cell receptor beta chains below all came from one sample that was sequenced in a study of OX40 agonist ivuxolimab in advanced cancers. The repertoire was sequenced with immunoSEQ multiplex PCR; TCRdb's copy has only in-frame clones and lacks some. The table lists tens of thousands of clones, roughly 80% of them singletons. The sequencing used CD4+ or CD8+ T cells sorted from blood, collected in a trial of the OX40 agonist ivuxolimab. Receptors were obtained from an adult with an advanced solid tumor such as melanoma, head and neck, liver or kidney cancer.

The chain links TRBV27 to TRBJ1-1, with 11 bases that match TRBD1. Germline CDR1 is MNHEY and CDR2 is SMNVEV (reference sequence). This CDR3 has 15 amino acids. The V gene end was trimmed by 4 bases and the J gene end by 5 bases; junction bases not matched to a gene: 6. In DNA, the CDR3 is TGTGCCAGCAGTTGGGGGACAGGGGGTCGAACTGAAGCTTTCTTT. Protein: CASSWGTGGRTEAFF.

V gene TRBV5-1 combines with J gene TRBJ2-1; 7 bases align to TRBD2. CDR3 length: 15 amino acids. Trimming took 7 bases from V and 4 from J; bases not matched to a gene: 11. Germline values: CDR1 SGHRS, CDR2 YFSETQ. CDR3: CASASGTNYYNEQFF. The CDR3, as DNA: TGCGCCAGCGCCTCCGGGACTAATTATTACAATGAGCAGTTCTTC.

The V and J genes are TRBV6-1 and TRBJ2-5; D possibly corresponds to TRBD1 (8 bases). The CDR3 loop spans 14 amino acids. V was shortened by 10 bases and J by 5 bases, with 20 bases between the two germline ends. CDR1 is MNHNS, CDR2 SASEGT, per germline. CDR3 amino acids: CATQGAGAGETQYF. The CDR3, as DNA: TGTGCCACCCAGGGGGCGGGAGCGGGGGAGACCCAGTACTTC.

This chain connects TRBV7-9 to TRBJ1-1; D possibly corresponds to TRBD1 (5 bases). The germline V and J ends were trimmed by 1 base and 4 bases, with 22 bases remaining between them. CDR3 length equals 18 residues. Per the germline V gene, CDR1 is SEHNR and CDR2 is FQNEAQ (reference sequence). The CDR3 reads CASSLEGGAGWRSTEAFF. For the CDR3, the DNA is TGTGCCAGCAGCTTAGAGGGAGGGGCAGGGTGGCGATCCACTGAAGCTTTCTTT.

In nucleotides, the CDR3 is TGTGCCAGCAGTCCGGATCTGCGGGGTACTGAAGCTTTCTTT. This encodes CASSPDLRGTEAFF. J is TRBJ1-1 and V is TRBV6-5, with D unresolved. The CDR3 has 14 residues. Trimming took off 5 bases at V and 5 bases at J, with 15 bases between the two ends. Per the germline V gene, CDR1 is MNHEY and CDR2 is SVGAGI.

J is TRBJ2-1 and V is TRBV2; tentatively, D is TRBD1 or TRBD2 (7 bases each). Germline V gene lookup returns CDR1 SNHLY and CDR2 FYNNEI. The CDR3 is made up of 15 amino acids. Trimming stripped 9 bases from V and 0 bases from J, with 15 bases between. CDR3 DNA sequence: TGTGCCAGAGGGGGCGGGGGCCACTCCTACAATGAGCAGTTCTTC. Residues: CARGGGGHSYNEQFF.

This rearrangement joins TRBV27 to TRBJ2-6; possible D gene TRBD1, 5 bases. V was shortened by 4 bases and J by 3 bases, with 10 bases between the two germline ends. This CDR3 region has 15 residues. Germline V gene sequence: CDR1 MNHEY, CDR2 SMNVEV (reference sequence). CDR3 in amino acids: CASSSSGLGANVLTF. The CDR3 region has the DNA TGTGCCAGCAGTTCCTCAGGGCTTGGGGCCAACGTCCTGACTTTC.

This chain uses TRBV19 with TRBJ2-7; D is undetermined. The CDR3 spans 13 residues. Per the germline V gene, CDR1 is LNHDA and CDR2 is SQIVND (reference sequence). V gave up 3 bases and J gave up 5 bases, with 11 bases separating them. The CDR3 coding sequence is TGTGCCAGTAGTATTAAGGGTAACCACGAGCAGTACTTC. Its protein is CASSIKGNHEQYF.

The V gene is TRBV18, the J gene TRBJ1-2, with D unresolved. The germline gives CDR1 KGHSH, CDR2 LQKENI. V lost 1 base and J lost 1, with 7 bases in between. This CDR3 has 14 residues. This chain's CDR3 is CASSPRNNNYGYTF. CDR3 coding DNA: TGTGCCAGCTCACCACGGAACAATAACTATGGCTACACCTTC.

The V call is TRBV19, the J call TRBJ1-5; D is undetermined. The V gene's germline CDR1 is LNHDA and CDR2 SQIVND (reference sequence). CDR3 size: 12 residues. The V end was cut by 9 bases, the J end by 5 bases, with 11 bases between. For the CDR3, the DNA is TGTGCCAGCGGAGGTAGATATCAGCCCCAGCATTTT. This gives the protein CASGGRYQPQHF.

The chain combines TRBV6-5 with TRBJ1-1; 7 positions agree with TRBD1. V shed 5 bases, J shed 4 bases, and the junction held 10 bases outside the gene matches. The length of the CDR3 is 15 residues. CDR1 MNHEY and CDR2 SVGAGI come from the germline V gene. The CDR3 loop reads CASSPSIGGATEAFF. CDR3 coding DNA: TGTGCCAGCAGTCCCTCGATAGGGGGCGCCACTGAAGCTTTCTTT.

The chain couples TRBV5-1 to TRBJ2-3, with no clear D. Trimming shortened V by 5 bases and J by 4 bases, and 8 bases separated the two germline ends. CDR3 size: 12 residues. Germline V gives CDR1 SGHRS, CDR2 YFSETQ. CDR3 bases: TGCGCCAGCAGTATACTGTCAGATACGCAGTATTTT. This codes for CASSILSDTQYF. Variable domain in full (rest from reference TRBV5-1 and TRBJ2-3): KAGVTQTPRYLIKTRGQQVTLSCSPISGHRSVSWYQQTPGQGLQFLFEYFSETQRNKGNFPGRFSGRQFSNSRSEMNVSTLELGDSALYLCASSILSDTQYFGPGTRLTVL.

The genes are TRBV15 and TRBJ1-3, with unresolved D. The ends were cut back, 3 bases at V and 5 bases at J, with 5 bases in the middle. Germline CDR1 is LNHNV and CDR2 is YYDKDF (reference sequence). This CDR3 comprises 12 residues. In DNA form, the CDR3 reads TGTGCCACCAGCAGCGTAAGAAACACCATATATTTT. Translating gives CATSSVRNTIYF. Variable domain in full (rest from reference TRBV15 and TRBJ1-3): DAMVIQNPRYQVTQFGKPVTLSCSQTLNHNVMYWYQQKSSQAPKLLFHYYDKDFNNEADTPDNFQSRRPNTSFCFLDIRSPGLGDTAMYLCATSSVRNTIYFGEGSWLTVV.

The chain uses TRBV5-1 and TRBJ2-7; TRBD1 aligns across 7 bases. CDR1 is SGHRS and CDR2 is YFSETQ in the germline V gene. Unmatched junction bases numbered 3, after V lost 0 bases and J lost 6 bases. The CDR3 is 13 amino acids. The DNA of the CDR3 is TGCGCCAGCAGCTTGGGGGACAGCCCCGAGCAGTACTTC. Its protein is CASSLGDSPEQYF.

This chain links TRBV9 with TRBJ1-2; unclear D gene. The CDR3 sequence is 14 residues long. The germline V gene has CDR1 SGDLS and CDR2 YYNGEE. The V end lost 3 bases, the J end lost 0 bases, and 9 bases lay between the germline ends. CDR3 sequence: CASSASIANYGYTF. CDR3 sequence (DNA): TGTGCCAGCAGCGCCTCGATAGCTAACTATGGCTACACCTTC. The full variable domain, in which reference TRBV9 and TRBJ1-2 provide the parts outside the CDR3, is DSGVTQTPKHLITATGQRVTLRCSPRSGDLSVYWYQQSLDQGLQFLIQYYNGEERAKGNILERFSAQQFPDLHSELNLSSLELGDSALYFCASSASIANYGYTFGSGTRLTVV.

The DNA for the CDR3 is TGTGCCAGTAGTATAGGGCGAGACAGGGGCGGAGGAAATCAGCCCCAGCATTTT. This codes for CASSIGRDRGGGNQPQHF. The chain joins TRBV19 to TRBJ1-5; 8 bases align to TRBD1. CDR3 length: 18 amino acids. V trimming: 1 base; J trimming: 4 bases; junction bases outside the gene matches: 12. From germline, CDR1 is LNHDA and CDR2 SQIVND (reference sequence).

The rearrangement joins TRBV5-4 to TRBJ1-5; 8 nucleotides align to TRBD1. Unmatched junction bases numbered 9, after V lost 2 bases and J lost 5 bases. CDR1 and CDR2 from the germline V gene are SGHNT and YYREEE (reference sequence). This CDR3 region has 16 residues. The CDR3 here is CASSLFGQGRDQPQHF. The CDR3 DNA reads TGTGCCAGCAGCTTATTCGGACAGGGCCGAGATCAGCCCCAGCATTTT.

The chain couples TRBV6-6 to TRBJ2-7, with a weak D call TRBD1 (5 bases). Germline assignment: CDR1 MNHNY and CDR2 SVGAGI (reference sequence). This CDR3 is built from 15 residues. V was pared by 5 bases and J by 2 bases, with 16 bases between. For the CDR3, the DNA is TGTGCCAGCAGTCCAGGGCCACGTTCCACCTACGAGCAGTACTTC. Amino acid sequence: CASSPGPRSTYEQYF.

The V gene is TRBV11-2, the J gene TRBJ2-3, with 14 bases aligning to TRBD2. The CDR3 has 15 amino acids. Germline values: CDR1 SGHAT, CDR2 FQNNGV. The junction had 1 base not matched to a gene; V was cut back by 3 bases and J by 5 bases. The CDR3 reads CASSLGLAGVDTQYF. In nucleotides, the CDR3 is TGTGCCAGCAGCTTGGGACTAGCGGGAGTAGATACGCAGTATTTT.

Here the CDR3 DNA reads TGTGCCAGTAGAGAGGGGATTCTTTTCGCCGGGGAGCTGTTTTTT. Translation gives CASREGILFAGELFF. The rearrangement uses TRBV19 and TRBJ2-2; D is perhaps TRBD1 or TRBD2 (5 bases each). Germline V gene sequence: CDR1 LNHDA, CDR2 SQIVND (reference sequence). V lost 6 bases and J 6 bases, leaving 17 bases between the germline ends. This CDR3 has 15 residues. The full variable domain, its missing parts supplied by reference TRBV19 and TRBJ2-2, is DGGITQSPKYLFRKEGQNVTLSCEQNLNHDAMYWYRQDPGQGLRLIYYSQIVNDFQKGDIAEGYSVSREKKESFPLTVTSAQKNPTAFYLCASREGILFAGELFFGEGSRLTVL.

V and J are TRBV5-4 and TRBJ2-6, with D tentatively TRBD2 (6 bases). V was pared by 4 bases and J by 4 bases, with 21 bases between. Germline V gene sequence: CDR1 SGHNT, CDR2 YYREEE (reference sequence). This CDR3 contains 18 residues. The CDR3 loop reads CASSPEEWRAGGANVLTF. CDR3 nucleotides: TGTGCCAGCAGCCCAGAAGAGTGGAGGGCTGGAGGGGCCAACGTCCTGACTTTC. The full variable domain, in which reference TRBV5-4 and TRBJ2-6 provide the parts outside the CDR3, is ETGVTQSPTHLIKTRGQQVTLRCSSQSGHNTVSWYQQALGQGPQFIFQYYREEENGRGNFPPRFSGLQFPNYSSELNVNALELDDSALYLCASSPEEWRAGGANVLTFGAGSRLTVL.

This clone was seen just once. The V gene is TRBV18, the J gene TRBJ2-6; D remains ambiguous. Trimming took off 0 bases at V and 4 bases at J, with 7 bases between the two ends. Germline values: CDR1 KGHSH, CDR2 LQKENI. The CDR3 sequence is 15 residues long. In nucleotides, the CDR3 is TGTGCCAGCTCACCACCGGGGTACGGGGCCAACGTCCTGACTTTC. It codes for CASSPPGYGANVLTF.

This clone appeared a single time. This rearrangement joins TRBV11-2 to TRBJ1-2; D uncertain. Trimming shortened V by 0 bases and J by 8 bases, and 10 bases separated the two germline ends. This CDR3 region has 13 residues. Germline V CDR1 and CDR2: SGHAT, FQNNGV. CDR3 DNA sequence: TGTGCCAGCAGCTTAGATCTTCGGGTCGGCTACACCTTC. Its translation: CASSLDLRVGYTF.

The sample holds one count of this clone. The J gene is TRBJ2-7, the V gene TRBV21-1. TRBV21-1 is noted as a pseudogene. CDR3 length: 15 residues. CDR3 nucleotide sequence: TGTGCCATTAAACCGACCGGACGGTTAAATTACGAGCAGTACTTC. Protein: CAIKPTGRLNYEQYF.

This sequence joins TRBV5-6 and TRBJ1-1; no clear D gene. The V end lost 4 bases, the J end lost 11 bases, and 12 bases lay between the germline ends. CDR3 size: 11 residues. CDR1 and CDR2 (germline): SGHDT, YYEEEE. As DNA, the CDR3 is TGTGCCAGCAGCCGGTGGGGTAGGGCTTTCTTT. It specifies CASSRWGRAFF.

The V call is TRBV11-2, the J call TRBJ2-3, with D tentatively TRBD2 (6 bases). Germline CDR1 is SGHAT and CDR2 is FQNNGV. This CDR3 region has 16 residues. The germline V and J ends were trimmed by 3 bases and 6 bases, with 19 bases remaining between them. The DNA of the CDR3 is TGTGCCAGCAGCTTCAGGCCGACTAGTCTCCGGGATACGCAGTATTTT. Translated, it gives CASSFRPTSLRDTQYF.

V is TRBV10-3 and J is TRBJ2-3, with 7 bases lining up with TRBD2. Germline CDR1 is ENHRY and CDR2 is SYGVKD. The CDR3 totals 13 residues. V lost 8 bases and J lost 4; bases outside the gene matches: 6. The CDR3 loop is CAIQAGLADTQYF. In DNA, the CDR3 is TGTGCCATCCAAGCGGGGTTGGCAGATACGCAGTATTTT.

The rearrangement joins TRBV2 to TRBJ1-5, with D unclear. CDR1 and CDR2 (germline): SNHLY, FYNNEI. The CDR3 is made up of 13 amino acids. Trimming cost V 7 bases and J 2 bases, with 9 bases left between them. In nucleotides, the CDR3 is TGTGCCAGCAAAACTCAGGGCAATCAGCCCCAGCATTTT. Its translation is CASKTQGNQPQHF. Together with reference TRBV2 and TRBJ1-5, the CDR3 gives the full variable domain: EPEVTQTPSHQVTQMGQEVILRCVPISNHLYFYWYRQILGQKVEFLVSFYNNEISEKSEIFDDQFSVERPDGSNFTLKIRSTKLEDSAMYFCASKTQGNQPQHFGDGTRLSIL.